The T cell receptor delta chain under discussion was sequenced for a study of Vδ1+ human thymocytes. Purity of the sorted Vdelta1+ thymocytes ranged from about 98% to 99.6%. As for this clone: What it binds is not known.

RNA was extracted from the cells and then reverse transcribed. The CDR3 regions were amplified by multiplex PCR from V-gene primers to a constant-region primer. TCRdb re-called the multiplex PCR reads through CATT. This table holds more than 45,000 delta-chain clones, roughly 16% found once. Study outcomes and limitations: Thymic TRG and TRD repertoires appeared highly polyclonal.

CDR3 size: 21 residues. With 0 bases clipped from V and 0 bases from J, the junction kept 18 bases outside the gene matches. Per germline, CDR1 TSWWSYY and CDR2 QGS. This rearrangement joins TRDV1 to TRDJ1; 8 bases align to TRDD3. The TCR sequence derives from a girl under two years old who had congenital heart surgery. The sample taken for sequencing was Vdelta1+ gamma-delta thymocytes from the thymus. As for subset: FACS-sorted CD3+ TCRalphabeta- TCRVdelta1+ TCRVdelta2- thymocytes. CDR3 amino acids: CALGELCNYPLGVGHTDKLIF. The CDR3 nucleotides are TGTGCTCTTGGGGAACTTTGTAACTACCCACTGGGGGTTGGGCACACCGATAAACTCATCTTT.